The sequence of this TCR beta chain was determined in a study of T-cell reconstitution after alpha-beta-depleted transplantation in children. Germline trimming cut 0 bases from V and 2 bases from J; bases unmatched to any gene: 13. Germline lookup yields CDR1 LGHNA and CDR2 YSLEER. The CDR3 length is 19 residues. Researchers prepared the TCRbeta library using unique molecular identifiers, the study reports. One entry per CDR3 protein results from TCRdb running MiXCR on the PCR reads. The top ten hold around 6% of the sample, which has some 220,000 distinct CDR3 sequences, around 9.6% seen once. The chain joins TRBV4-3 to TRBJ2-7; 10 bases agree with TRBD2. The sequence was collected from a human donor who donated a stem cell graft to a child with acute lymphoblastic leukemia. The specimen was PBMCs from the stem cell graft donor, collected from the stem cell graft. DNA of the CDR3: TGCGCCAGCAGCCAAGAGGGCGGACTAGCGGAGACCAGGGCCTACGAGCAGTACTTC. This translates into CASSQEGGLAETRAYEQYF.